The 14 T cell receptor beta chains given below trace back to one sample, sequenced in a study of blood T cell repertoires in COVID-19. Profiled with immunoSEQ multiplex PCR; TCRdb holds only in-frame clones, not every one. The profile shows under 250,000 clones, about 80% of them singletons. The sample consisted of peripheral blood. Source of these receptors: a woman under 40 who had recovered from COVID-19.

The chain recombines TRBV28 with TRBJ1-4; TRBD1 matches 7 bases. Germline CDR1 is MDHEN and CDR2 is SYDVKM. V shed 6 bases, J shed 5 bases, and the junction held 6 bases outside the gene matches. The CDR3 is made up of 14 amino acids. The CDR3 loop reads CASSRGERNEKLFF. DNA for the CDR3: TGTGCCAGCAGCAGGGGGGAGCGAAATGAAAAACTGTTTTTT.

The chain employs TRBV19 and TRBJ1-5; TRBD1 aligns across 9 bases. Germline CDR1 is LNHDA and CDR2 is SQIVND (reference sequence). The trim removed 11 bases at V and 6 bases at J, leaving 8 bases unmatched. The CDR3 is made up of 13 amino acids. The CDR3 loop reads CACQGQGFQPQHF. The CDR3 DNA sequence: TGTGCCTGTCAAGGACAGGGGTTTCAGCCCCAGCATTTT.

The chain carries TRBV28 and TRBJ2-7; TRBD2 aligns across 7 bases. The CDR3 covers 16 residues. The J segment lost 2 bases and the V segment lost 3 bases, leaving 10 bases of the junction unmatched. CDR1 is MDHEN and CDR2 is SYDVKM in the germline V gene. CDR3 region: CASSLPPGLHPYEQYF. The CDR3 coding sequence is TGTGCCAGCAGTTTGCCTCCGGGACTACATCCCTACGAGCAGTACTTC.

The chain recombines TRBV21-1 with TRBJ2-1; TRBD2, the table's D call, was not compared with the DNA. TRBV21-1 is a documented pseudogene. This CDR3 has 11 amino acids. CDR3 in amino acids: CASLRSNEQFF. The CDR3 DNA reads TGTGCCAGCCTAAGAAGCAATGAGCAGTTCTTC.

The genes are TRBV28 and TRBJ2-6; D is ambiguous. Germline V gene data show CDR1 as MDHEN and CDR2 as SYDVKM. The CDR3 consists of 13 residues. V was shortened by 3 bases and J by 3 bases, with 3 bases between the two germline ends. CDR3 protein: CASSLRGANVLTF. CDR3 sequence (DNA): TGTGCCAGCAGTTTGCGTGGGGCCAACGTCCTGACTTTC.

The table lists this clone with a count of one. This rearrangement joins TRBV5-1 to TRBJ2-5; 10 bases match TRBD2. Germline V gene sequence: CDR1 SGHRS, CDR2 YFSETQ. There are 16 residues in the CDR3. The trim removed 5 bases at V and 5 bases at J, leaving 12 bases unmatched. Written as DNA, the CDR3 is TGCGCCAGCAGTCATATTATAGCGGGAGGCGGGGAGACCCAGTACTTC. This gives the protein CASSHIIAGGGETQYF.

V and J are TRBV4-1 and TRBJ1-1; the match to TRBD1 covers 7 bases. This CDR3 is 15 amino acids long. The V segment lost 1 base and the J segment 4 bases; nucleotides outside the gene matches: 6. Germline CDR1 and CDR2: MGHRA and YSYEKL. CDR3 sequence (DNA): TGCGCCAGCAGCCAAGGGGACAGCCGCGGCACTGAAGCTTTCTTT. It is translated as CASSQGDSRGTEAFF.

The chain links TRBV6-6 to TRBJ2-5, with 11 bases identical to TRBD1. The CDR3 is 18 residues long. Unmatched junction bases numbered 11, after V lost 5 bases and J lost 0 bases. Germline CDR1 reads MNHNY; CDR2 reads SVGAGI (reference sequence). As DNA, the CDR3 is TGTGCCAGCAGTCGATTCGGGACAGGGGGGCTGAACCAAGAGACCCAGTACTTC. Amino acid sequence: CASSRFGTGGLNQETQYF.

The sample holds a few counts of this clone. The CDR3 protein is CASSSPTSGPYEQYF. The CDR3 DNA sequence: TGTGCCAGCAGTTCCCCGACTAGCGGGCCCTACGAGCAGTACTTC. V is TRBV28 and J is TRBJ2-7, with 10 positions matching TRBD2. V lost 4 bases, J lost 2 bases, and 5 bases stayed unmatched. This CDR3 has 15 residues. Looked up from germline, CDR1 is MDHEN and CDR2 is SYDVKM. Complete variable domain (other parts from reference TRBV28 and TRBJ2-7): DVKVTQSSRYLVKRTGEKVFLECVQDMDHENMFWYRQDPGLGLRLIYFSYDVKMKEKGDIPEGYSVSREKKERFSLILESASTNQTSMYLCASSSPTSGPYEQYFGPGTRLTVT.

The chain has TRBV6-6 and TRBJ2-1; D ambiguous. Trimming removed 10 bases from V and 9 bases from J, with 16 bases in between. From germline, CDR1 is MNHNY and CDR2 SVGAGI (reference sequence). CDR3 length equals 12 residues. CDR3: CATALGPGEQFF. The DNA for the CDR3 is TGTGCCACTGCCTTGGGCCCTGGTGAGCAGTTCTTC.

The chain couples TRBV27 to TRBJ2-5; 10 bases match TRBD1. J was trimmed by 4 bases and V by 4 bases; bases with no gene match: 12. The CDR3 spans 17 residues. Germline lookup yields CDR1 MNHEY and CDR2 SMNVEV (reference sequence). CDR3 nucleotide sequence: TGTGCCAGCAGTTCCCTACCACGACAGGGGGCTATAGAGACCCAGTACTTC. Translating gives CASSSLPRQGAIETQYF.

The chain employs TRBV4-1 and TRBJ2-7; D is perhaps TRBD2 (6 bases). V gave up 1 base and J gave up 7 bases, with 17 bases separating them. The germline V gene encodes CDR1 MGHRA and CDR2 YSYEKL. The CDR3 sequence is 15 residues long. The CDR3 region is CASSQANGRYKEQYF. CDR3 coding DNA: TGCGCCAGCAGCCAAGCGAACGGGAGATATAAGGAGCAGTACTTC.

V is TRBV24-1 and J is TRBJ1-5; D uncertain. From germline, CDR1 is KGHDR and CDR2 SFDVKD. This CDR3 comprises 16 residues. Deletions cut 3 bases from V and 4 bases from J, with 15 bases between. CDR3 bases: TGTGCCACCAGTGATGCCCGGGAGGTTCGGAATCAGCCCCAGCATTTT. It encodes CATSDAREVRNQPQHF.

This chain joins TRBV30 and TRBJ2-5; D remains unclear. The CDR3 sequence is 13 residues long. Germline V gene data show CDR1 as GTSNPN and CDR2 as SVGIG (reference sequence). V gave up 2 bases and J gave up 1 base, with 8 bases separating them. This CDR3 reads CAWSWLPQETQYF. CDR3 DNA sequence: TGTGCCTGGAGTTGGCTGCCCCAAGAGACCCAGTACTTC.